This T cell receptor (beta chain) was recorded in a study of Ad26.COV2.S vaccination and SARS-CoV-2 variants. This CDR3 spans 14 amino acids. V shed 5 bases and J shed 0 bases, with 6 bases lying between them. CDR1 is SGHKS, CDR2 YYEKEE, per germline (reference sequence). This sample's treatment: around 19 received Ad26.COV2.S at low or high dose, single or two shots; five or six received placebo; per-sample allocation not given. Sampling occurred on day 63 after the first vaccine or placebo injection. Clones were sequenced by immunoSEQ multiplex PCR, and TCRdb holds only the in-frame ones, with some missing. The sample shows 300,000 to 400,000 clones, roughly 84% of them seen only once.

The sample was peripheral blood, taken in a trial of Ad26.COV2.S vaccine versus placebo. The rearrangement links TRBV5-5 to TRBJ2-6; the D is unclear. The clonotype was recovered from a person between 18 and 65 years old who received the Ad26.COV2.S COVID-19 vaccine or a placebo. Here the CDR3 reads CASSSRSGANVLTF. The CDR3 region has the DNA TGTGCCAGCAGTTCCCGCTCTGGGGCCAACGTCCTGACTTTC.